The T cell receptor (beta chain) under discussion was sequenced for a study of cytomegalovirus exposure and HLA in healthy donors. Looking at the study overall: In terms of ancestry, the Caucasian-associated cluster contained roughly 81% of the roughly 400 genotyped donors. Findings of the study overall: TCR beta sequences reportedly predicted most subjects' HLA-A and HLA-B alleles accurately. In a later analysis, several top co-occurrence clusters appeared linked to parvovirus B19, influenza, CMV and Epstein-Barr virus. Some V segments, including TRBV6-2 and TRBV6-3, were excluded as indistinguishable.

PCR amplification relied on 60 Vbeta primers (plus 13 Jbeta primers). TCRdb keeps only in-frame clones here, not all; method: immunoSEQ multiplex PCR. The table includes roughly 150,000 clones, roughly four fifths detected once. As for this clone: Its antigen is not identified.

This CDR3 comprises 14 residues. V lost 0 bases and J lost 10; bases outside the gene matches: 4. CDR1 and CDR2 (germline): LGHNA, YNFKEQ. The sequence was collected from a woman aged 40 to 50 in good health and CMV-seronegative. The sequenced material came from PBMCs. This sequence joins TRBV4-2 and TRBJ2-1, with 9 bases fitting TRBD2. The CDR3 is CASSQDALAGEQFF. CDR3 DNA: TGTGCCAGCAGCCAAGATGCCCTAGCGGGAGAGCAGTTCTTC.